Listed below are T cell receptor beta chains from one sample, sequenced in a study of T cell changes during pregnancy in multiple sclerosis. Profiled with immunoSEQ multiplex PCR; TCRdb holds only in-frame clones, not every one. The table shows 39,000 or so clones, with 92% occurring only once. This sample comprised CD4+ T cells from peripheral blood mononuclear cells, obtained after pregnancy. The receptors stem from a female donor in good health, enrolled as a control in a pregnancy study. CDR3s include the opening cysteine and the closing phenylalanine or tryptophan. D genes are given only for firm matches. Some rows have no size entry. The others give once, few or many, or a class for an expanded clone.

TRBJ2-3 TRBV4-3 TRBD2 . TGCGCCAGCAGCCAAGATATAGGACTAGCGGGGGCCCTTACAGATACGCAGTATTTT CASSQDIGLAGALTDTQYF
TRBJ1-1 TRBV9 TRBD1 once TGTGCCAGCAGCTATAAGACAGGGCCGGATACTGAAGCTTTCTTT CASSYKTGPDTEAFF
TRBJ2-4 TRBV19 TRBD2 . TGTGCCAGTATGGGGCGGGAGCTAGCCAAAAACATTCAGTACTTC CASMGRELAKNIQYF
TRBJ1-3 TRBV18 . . TGTGCCAGCTCACCACAACGGACTGTGAACTCTGGAAACACCATATATTTT CASSPQRTVNSGNTIYF
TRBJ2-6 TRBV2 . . TGTGCCAGCAGTGAGACAGGTGCCGGGGCCAACGTCCTGACTTTC CASSETGAGANVLTF
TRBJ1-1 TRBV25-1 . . TGTGCCAGCAGTTTAGGGGGGGGAGCTTTCTTT CASSLGGGAFF
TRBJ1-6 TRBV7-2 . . TGTGCCAGCAGCTTAGTAAGACAGGCCCTCCATTCACCCCTCCACTTT CASSLVRQALHSPLHF
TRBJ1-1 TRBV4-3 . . TGCGCCAGCAGCCAAGGGAGGGGGGGGACTGAAGCTTTCTTT CASSQGRGGTEAFF
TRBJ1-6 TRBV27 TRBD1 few TGTGCCAGCAGTTTAGAGGGGGCGGTCGGTTCACCCCTCCACTTT CASSLEGAVGSPLHF
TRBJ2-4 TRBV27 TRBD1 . TGTGCCAGCAGTGGAGCCGTCGGGACAGGGCGACTAGCCAAAAACATTCAGTACTTC CASSGAVGTGRLAKNIQYF
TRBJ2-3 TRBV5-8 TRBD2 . TGTGCCAGCAGCTTAGGACTAGCGGGCCCAGATACGCAGTATTTT CASSLGLAGPDTQYF
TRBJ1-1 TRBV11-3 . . TGTGCCAGCAGCCGGAGTGAAGCTTTCTTT CASSRSEAFF
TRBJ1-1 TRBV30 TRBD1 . TGTGCCTGGAGCGGACAGGGTAACACTGAAGCTTTCTTT CAWSGQGNTEAFF
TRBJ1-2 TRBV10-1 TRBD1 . TGCGCCAGCAGTCCCAGGGGGGAGTATGGCTACACCTTC CASSPRGEYGYTF
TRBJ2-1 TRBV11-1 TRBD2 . TGTGCCAGCAGCCCATGGACTAGCGGGATCAGTGAGCAGTTCTTC CASSPWTSGISEQFF
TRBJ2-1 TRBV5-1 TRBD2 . TGCGCCAGCAGCTTGGCGATTAGCGGGAGAAAAAGTTACAATGAGCAGTTCTTC CASSLAISGRKSYNEQFF
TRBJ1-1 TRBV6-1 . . TGTGCCAGCAGTGACGGTTTTGACACTGAAGCTTTCTTT CASSDGFDTEAFF
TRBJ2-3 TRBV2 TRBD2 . TGTGCCAGCAGTGGCGGTAGCGGGAGGTACACAGATACGCAGTATTTT CASSGGSGRYTDTQYF
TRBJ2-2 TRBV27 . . TGTGCCAGCAGTGGGGCCCACACCGGGGAGCTGTTTTTT CASSGAHTGELFF
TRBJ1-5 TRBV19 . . TGTGCCAGTAGTATGGCCGAGGGACAGCCCCAGCATTTT CASSMAEGQPQHF
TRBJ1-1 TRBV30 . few TGTGCCTGGAAGCGGGGGAACACTGAAGCTTTCTTT CAWKRGNTEAFF
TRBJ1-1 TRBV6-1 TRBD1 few TGTGCCAGCAGTGACCCGAATAAAACAGGGGGACTCTTT CASSDPNKTGGLF
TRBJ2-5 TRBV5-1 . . TGCGCCAGCAGCTTGGCCGGGAACAGTGGGCAAGAGACCCAGTACTTC CASSLAGNSGQETQYF
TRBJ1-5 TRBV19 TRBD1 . TGTGCCAGTAGTCCGAGGGACAGGGCAAGGAATCAGCCCCAGCATTTT CASSPRDRARNQPQHF
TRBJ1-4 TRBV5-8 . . TGTGCCAGCAGCTTGTATTCGGGAAATGAAAAACTGTTTTTT CASSLYSGNEKLFF
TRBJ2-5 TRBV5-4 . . TGTGCCAGCAGCTTGGTGGGCGGCGGGATGAACCAAGAGACCCAGTACTTC CASSLVGGGMNQETQYF
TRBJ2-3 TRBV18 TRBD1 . TGTGCCAGCTCACCACCCCAGGGGGCAGGTGATACGCAGTATTTT CASSPPQGAGDTQYF
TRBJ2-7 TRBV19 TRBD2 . TGTGCCAGTAGTAGGACTAGCGGGACCTACGAGCAGTACTTC CASSRTSGTYEQYF
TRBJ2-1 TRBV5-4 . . TGTGCCAGCAGCACAACGCAGGGAATCTACAATGAGCAGTTCTTC CASSTTQGIYNEQFF
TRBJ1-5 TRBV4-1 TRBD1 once TGCGCCAGCAGCCACGTCTTCGATCGCACAGGGGGCAATCTGCCCCAGCATTTT CASSHVFDRTGGNLPQHF
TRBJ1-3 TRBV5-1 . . TGCGCCAGCAGCTTTGGTCCGGCTGGAAACACCATATATTTT CASSFGPAGNTIYF
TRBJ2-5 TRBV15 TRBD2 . TGTGCCACCAGCAGAGTGGGCGGGGGGGGGACCCAGTACTTC CATSRVGGGGTQYF
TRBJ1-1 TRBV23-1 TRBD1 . TGCGCCAGCAGTCACCCAGGACAGGGGGCTTTCTTT CASSHPGQGAFF
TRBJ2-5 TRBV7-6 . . TGTGCCAGCAGCTTAGAGGCAGGGGGGAAAGAGACCCAGTACTTC CASSLEAGGKETQYF
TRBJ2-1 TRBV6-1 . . TGTGCCAGCAGGTTCCTGGGGACAAATGAGCAGTTCTTC CASRFLGTNEQFF
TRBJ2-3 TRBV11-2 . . TGTGCCAGCAGCTTAGCTGGCGGGCGGGATACGCAGTATTTT CASSLAGGRDTQYF
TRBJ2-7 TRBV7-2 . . TGTGCCAGCAGCCGCAGTGGGGGGTCCCTTAACGAGCAGTACTTC CASSRSGGSLNEQYF
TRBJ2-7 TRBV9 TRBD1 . TGTGCCAGCAGCGCCGGTTACGGACAGGGAACCTACGAGCAGTACTTC CASSAGYGQGTYEQYF
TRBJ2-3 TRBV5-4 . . TGTGCCAGCAGCTTGAACCGGGGGGCTAGCACAGATACGCAGTATTTT CASSLNRGASTDTQYF
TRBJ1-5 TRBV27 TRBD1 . TGTGCCAGCAGGGGACAGGGCTACAATCAGCCCCAGCATTTT CASRGQGYNQPQHF
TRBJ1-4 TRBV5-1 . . TGCGCCAGCAGCTTATCAATGACTAATGAAAAACTGTTTTTT CASSLSMTNEKLFF
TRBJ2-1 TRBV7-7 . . TGTGCTAGCAGCCCCGTGTCGGCCGGGTATGAGCAGTTCTTC CASSPVSAGYEQFF
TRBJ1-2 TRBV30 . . TGTGCCTGGAGTCCCGGGTCGGGGGTTGACACCTTC CAWSPGSGVDTF
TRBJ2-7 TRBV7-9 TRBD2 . TGTGCCAGCAGCTTAGGAGCGGGGCAAAGCTCCTACGAGCAGTACTTC CASSLGAGQSSYEQYF
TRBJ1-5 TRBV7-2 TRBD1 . TGTGCCAGCAGCTGGACAGGGAAAACGGGCAATCAGCCCCAGCATTTT CASSWTGKTGNQPQHF
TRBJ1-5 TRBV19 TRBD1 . TGTGCCAGTAGTCCCATCTATAAGGGGGCTCAGCCCCAGCATTTT CASSPIYKGAQPQHF
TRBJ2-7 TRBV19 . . TGTGCCAGTAGTATGGACAGATCCTACGAGCAGTACTTC CASSMDRSYEQYF
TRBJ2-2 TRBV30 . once TGTGCCTGGAGTGGGACTAACACCGGGGAGCTGTTTTTT CAWSGTNTGELFF
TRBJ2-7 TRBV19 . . TGTGCCAGTAGCGGACAGACTTACGAGCAGTACTTC CASSGQTYEQYF
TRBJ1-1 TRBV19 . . TGTGCCACCAAAATCAGCGGCATGAACACTGAAGCTTTCTTT CATKISGMNTEAFF
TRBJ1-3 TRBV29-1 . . TGCAGCGTTTCAAGGGGTACGGACACCATATATTTT CSVSRGTDTIYF
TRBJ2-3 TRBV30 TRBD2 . TGTGCCTGGAGTGTACTAGCGGGAGTGTCAGATACGCAGTATTTT CAWSVLAGVSDTQYF
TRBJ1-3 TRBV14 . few TGTGCCAGCAGCCAAGACCAGGGACTGGGCTCTGGAAACACCATATATTTT CASSQDQGLGSGNTIYF
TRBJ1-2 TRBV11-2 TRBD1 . TGTGCCAGCAGCTTAGATGCGTGGGGAACAGGGGACCTAACAAACTATGGCTACACCTTC CASSLDAWGTGDLTNYGYTF
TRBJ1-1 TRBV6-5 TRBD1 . TGTGCCAGCAGTCCAGGGGGACAGCTGAACACTGAAGCTTTCTTT CASSPGGQLNTEAFF
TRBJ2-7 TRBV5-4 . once TGTGCCAGCAGCTTGTCTGGACAGACATCCTACGAGCAGTACTTC CASSLSGQTSYEQYF
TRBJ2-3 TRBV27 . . TGTGCCAGCAGTCCGACGACCGGGACTGGGTTGACGGCGCAGTATTTT CASSPTTGTGLTAQYF